The rows below give T cell receptor beta chains drawn from one sample of a study of cytomegalovirus exposure and HLA in healthy donors. Sequencing was performed with immunoSEQ multiplex PCR; in TCRdb, only in-frame clones are kept and a portion is missing. The sample has about 170,000 clones, about 80% seen once. Material for sequencing was PBMCs. Receptors originate from a woman in her twenties or thirties in good health and CMV-seropositive. The conserved cysteine and the conserved F or W are not part of the CDR3 here. Fields, in order: J gene, V gene, CDR3 protein.

J: TRBJ2-7; V: TRBV12-5; CDR3: ASGLAGGTGGWYEQY
J: TRBJ1-5; V: TRBV2; CDR3: ASSPTEYSNQPQH
J: TRBJ1-5; V: TRBV2; CDR3: ASRADRFFGNQPQH
J: TRBJ1-1; V: TRBV10-3; CDR3: AINRDRSAEAF
J: TRBJ2-2; V: TRBV14; CDR3: ASSQARGDRTGELF
J: TRBJ2-5; V: TRBV7-6; CDR3: ASSLLGTGQETQY
J: TRBJ2-4; V: TRBV28; CDR3: ASTKGGEKNIQY
J: TRBJ2-2; V: TRBV5-4; CDR3: ASSQGLAGLNTGELF
J: TRBJ1-3; V: TRBV28; CDR3: ASSPQRYSGNTIY
J: TRBJ2-4; V: TRBV30; CDR3: AWSPPGQGARTRTKNIQY
J: TRBJ2-1; V: TRBV5-1; CDR3: ASRITSGSGDEQF
J: TRBJ2-1; V: TRBV29-1; CDR3: SVYSGTSGWNEQF
J: TRBJ1-1; V: TRBV19; CDR3: ASNMNTEAF
J: TRBJ1-2; V: TRBV19; CDR3: ASSTRIKTGKNYGYT
J: TRBJ2-7; V: TRBV6-4; CDR3: ASSLTGGPEQY
J: TRBJ2-2; V: TRBV4-1; CDR3: ASRLAGTGELF
J: TRBJ1-5; V: TRBV28; CDR3: ASIPGRNQPQH
J: TRBJ2-7; V: TRBV11-3; CDR3: ASSQGQGRYREQY
J: TRBJ2-1; V: TRBV27; CDR3: ASSFAGAFGEQF
J: TRBJ2-1; V: TRBV28; CDR3: ASSFSGPYNEQF
J: TRBJ2-3; V: TRBV27; CDR3: ASSLLAGGTDTQY
J: TRBJ1-1; V: TRBV5-1; CDR3: ASSAKVGTEAF
J: TRBJ2-1; V: TRBV5-1; CDR3: ASSSTILAAEWNEQF
J: TRBJ2-4; V: TRBV29-1; CDR3: SVEGRVGKNIQY
J: TRBJ1-1; V: TRBV28; CDR3: ASGLNPGVGSEAF
J: TRBJ2-3; V: TRBV29-1; CDR3: SVEGGTDTQY
J: TRBJ2-7; V: TRBV4-1; CDR3: ASSRASGRNLAGVFEQY
J: TRBJ1-1; V: TRBV25-1; CDR3: ASSDSYGGRDTEAF
J: TRBJ2-7; V: TRBV27; CDR3: ASSLQRQGYEQY
J: TRBJ2-2; V: TRBV6-6; CDR3: ASRGANYLGELF
J: TRBJ1-2; V: TRBV28; CDR3: ASQIQGLYGYT
J: TRBJ2-7; V: TRBV18; CDR3: ASSPPRGSSYEQY
J: TRBJ2-7; V: TRBV13; CDR3: ATSTGGGEQY
J: TRBJ2-2; V: TRBV28; CDR3: ASRTSGRNTGELF
J: TRBJ1-2; V: TRBV7-2; CDR3: ASSLDYNNYGYT
J: TRBJ2-1; V: TRBV19; CDR3: ASSYLAGGRYNEQF
J: TRBJ2-7; V: TRBV19; CDR3: ASSTGQGRGEQY
J: .; V: TRBV28; CDR3: ASTVGGSSYEQY
J: TRBJ2-2; V: TRBV5-1; CDR3: ASSRILAGGPSTGELF
J: TRBJ2-3; V: TRBV7-8; CDR3: ASRTSGSGWGTDTQY
J: TRBJ1-1; V: TRBV5-6; CDR3: ASSLPVQGATEAF
J: TRBJ2-7; V: TRBV5-4; CDR3: ASSFSVGTSGKAYEQY
J: TRBJ2-7; V: TRBV6-5; CDR3: ASRGTSVGSYEQY
J: TRBJ1-1; V: TRBV15; CDR3: ATSGTGMKAEAF
J: TRBJ1-2; V: TRBV18; CDR3: ASSTGTEPRGYT
J: TRBJ2-5; V: TRBV30; CDR3: AWSLARETQY
J: TRBJ2-5; V: TRBV5-1; CDR3: ASSAGQGVETQY
J: TRBJ2-3; V: TRBV6-5; CDR3: ASSRQQYWY
J: TRBJ2-7; V: TRBV11-1; CDR3: ASSSFSYEQY